One sample yielded the 9 T cell receptor beta chains listed below, sequenced in a study of blood T cell repertoires in COVID-19. The assay was immunoSEQ multiplex PCR, and TCRdb's table has in-frame clones only and misses some. The sample yields about 280,000 clones, 70% to 90% seen once. Sample: peripheral blood. Every receptor here comes from a woman in her 70s with acute or convalescent COVID-19.

The genes are TRBV13 and TRBJ1-6; a weak D match, TRBD1 (5 bases). The V and J ends lost 6 bases and 8 bases respectively, with 23 bases between them. The length of the CDR3 is 17 residues. Looked up from germline, CDR1 is PRHDT and CDR2 is FYEKMQ (reference sequence). CDR3 in amino acids: CASRSGRHRSLYSPLHF. The CDR3 region has the DNA TGTGCCAGCAGATCAGGGAGGCACAGAAGTCTCTATTCACCCCTCCACTTT.

V and J are TRBV6-5 and TRBJ2-7, with D perhaps matching TRBD2 (6 bases). The length of the CDR3 is 14 residues. Per germline, CDR1 MNHEY and CDR2 SVGAGI. Trimming shortened V by 7 bases and J by 3 bases, and 16 bases separated the two germline ends. CDR3 DNA sequence: TGTGCCAGCAATAGGGGACTTGGCAGCTACGAGCAGTACTTC. Translating gives CASNRGLGSYEQYF.

In nucleotides, the CDR3 is TGTGCCAGCAGCGTAGAGAATGAGCAGTTCTTC. Translated, it gives CASSVENEQFF. This rearrangement joins TRBV5-4 to TRBJ2-1; D unresolved. The V gene's germline CDR1 is SGHNT and CDR2 YYREEE (reference sequence). V was trimmed by 4 bases and J by 7 bases, leaving 6 bases between them. The CDR3 totals 11 residues. Drawing the rest from reference TRBV5-4 and TRBJ2-1, the complete variable domain is ETGVTQSPTHLIKTRGQQVTLRCSSQSGHNTVSWYQQALGQGPQFIFQYYREEENGRGNFPPRFSGLQFPNYSSELNVNALELDDSALYLCASSVENEQFFGPGTRLTVL.

CDR3 DNA sequence: TGTGCCAGCTCACCAGGGGTCGAGCGGAGTGAGCAGTTCTTC. Translation gives CASSPGVERSEQFF. The V call is TRBV18, the J call TRBJ2-1, with a possible D match to TRBD2 (5 bases). The ends were cut back, 2 bases at V and 9 bases at J, with 14 bases in the middle. The CDR3 sequence is 14 residues long. In germline, CDR1 is KGHSH, CDR2 LQKENI.

The table lists this clone with a few counts. J is TRBJ1-2 and V is TRBV4-1, with 7 bases that match TRBD1. The CDR3 is 14 residues long. V trimming: 2 bases; J trimming: 6 bases; junction bases outside the gene matches: 6. The germline CDR1 and CDR2 sequences are MGHRA and YSYEKL. The CDR3 bases are TGCGCCAGCAGCCAACTGACAGGGAAGGATGGCTACACCTTC. Translation: CASSQLTGKDGYTF.

The chain is built from TRBV11-2 and TRBJ2-7; 7 nucleotides align to TRBD2. With V trimmed by 3 bases and J by 4 bases, 9 bases remained unmatched. The germline V gene encodes CDR1 SGHAT and CDR2 FQNNGV. CDR3 size: 15 residues. CDR3 amino acids: CASSFSSGVGYEQYF. The CDR3 coding sequence is TGTGCCAGCAGCTTTAGCAGCGGGGTTGGATACGAGCAGTACTTC.

This chain joins TRBV18 and TRBJ2-2, with D tentatively TRBD1 (5 bases). This CDR3 has 13 amino acids. Trimming stripped 3 bases from V and 6 bases from J, with 8 bases between. The germline V gene has CDR1 KGHSH and CDR2 LQKENI. The CDR3 DNA reads as TGTGCCAGCTCACCCAACAGGTCCGGGGAGCTGTTTTTT. Translating gives CASSPNRSGELFF.

In nucleotides, the CDR3 is TGTGCCAGCTCACCAATTTCAGTGTTAGCCAAAAACATTCAGTACTTC. It translates to CASSPISVLAKNIQYF. This rearrangement joins TRBV18 to TRBJ2-4; no clear D gene. Germline V CDR1 and CDR2: KGHSH, LQKENI. The CDR3 loop spans 16 amino acids. V was clipped by 2 bases and J by 0 bases, with 11 bases between them.

This chain links TRBV10-3 with TRBJ1-6; 9 bases line up with TRBD1. The J segment lost 10 bases and the V segment lost 8 bases, leaving 12 bases of the junction unmatched. The CDR3 runs to 15 residues. Germline V gene data show CDR1 as ENHRY and CDR2 as SYGVKD. The CDR3 reads CAIGSPDRGQSPLHF. The CDR3 bases are TGTGCCATCGGTAGTCCGGACAGGGGTCAATCACCCCTCCACTTT.